This T cell receptor beta chain was sequenced in a study of beta chain features in type 1 diabetes. About the study: Sorted cells examined across all samples numbered around 99,000,000.

Concerning this clone: As yet, its antigen is unknown.

Study-level findings and limits: For Type 1 diabetes patients, all four CD4+ subsets carried TCRB CDR3s that were moderately but significantly shorter.

Reverse transcribing all isolated RNA meant expressed TCRB transcripts were sequenced. The method was immunoSEQ multiplex PCR; TCRdb's version includes in-frame clones alone and lacks a portion of them. The sample carries 65,000 to 85,000 clones, approximately 47% recorded once. Material: central memory CD4+ T cells from blood. The receptor was isolated from a man aged 25 to 40 with type 1 diabetes.

The DNA for the CDR3 is TGTGCCAGCTCACCCGGGACAGAGCGGAACACTGAAGCTTTCTTT. Translating gives CASSPGTERNTEAFF. V and J are TRBV18 and TRBJ1-1, with 7 positions matching TRBD1. Germline assignment: CDR1 KGHSH and CDR2 LQKENI. CDR3 length: 15 amino acids. J gave up 1 base and V 3 bases, and 5 bases lay outside the gene matches.